Listed here are 7 T cell receptor beta chains from one sample, sequenced in a study of T cell responses to AZD1222 COVID-19 vaccine. The assay was immunoSEQ multiplex PCR, and TCRdb's table has in-frame clones only and misses some. The data contain under 140,000 clones, 70% to 90% of them singletons. The material sequenced was peripheral blood, taken 28 days after the second AZD1222 dose. The receptor source for this set is an adult who received the AZD1222 COVID-19 vaccine.

This clone rates as medium-sized (0.01 to 0.1%). The chain uses TRBV5-1 and TRBJ1-4; D not certain. V lost 0 bases to trimming and J lost 5 bases, with 11 bases between them. CDR3 length: 15 residues. CDR1 SGHRS and CDR2 YFSETQ come from the germline V gene. The CDR3 DNA follows: TGCGCCAGCAGCTTGGAAGCCGCGCCAAATGAAAAACTGTTTTTT. Protein: CASSLEAAPNEKLFF.

The chain uses TRBV28 and TRBJ2-7; the match to TRBD1 covers 7 bases. The J segment lost 4 bases and the V segment lost 3 bases, leaving 6 bases of the junction unmatched. The germline V gene has CDR1 MDHEN and CDR2 SYDVKM. The CDR3 contains 14 residues. The chain's CDR3 is CASSFYSTGYEQYF. CDR3 sequence (DNA): TGTGCCAGCAGTTTCTATTCGACAGGGTACGAGCAGTACTTC.

This chain connects TRBV29-1 to TRBJ2-3; 8 bases agree with TRBD2. The CDR3 sequence is 13 residues long. Germline CDR1 reads SQVTM; CDR2 reads ANQGSEA. V lost 7 bases to trimming and J lost 2 bases; unmatched junction nucleotides: 5. CDR3 DNA sequence: TGCAGCGCTCCAGCGGGGGCCACAGATACGCAGTATTTT. The encoded protein is CSAPAGATDTQYF.

The rearrangement joins TRBV9 to TRBJ1-1; D unresolved. This CDR3 is built from 12 residues. V lost 5 bases, J lost 3 bases, and 8 bases lay in between. Germline V gene data show CDR1 as SGDLS and CDR2 as YYNGEE. This CDR3 reads CASSGPYTEAFF. In DNA, the CDR3 is TGTGCCAGCAGTGGACCTTACACTGAAGCTTTCTTT.

The chain recombines TRBV11-3 with TRBJ2-1; 15 nucleotides agree with TRBD2. The CDR3 covers 18 residues. The V segment lost 5 bases and the J segment 4 bases; nucleotides outside the gene matches: 9. Per germline, CDR1 SGHNT and CDR2 YENEEA. CDR3 in DNA: TGTGCCAGCAGCCCCCGGACTAGCGGGGGGGTCTTATACAATGAGCAGTTCTTC. Amino acid sequence: CASSPRTSGGVLYNEQFF.

This chain joins TRBV28 and TRBJ1-2; weak D call: TRBD1 (5 bases). Germline-derived CDR1 and CDR2 are MDHEN and SYDVKM. This CDR3 region has 16 residues. With 8 bases removed from V and 0 bases from J, the gap between germline ends came to 19 bases. CDR3 in amino acids: CASGEIGTLANYGYTF. Written as DNA, the CDR3 is TGTGCCAGCGGGGAAATAGGGACTCTCGCTAACTATGGCTACACCTTC.

This chain joins TRBV27 and TRBJ1-4; D remains ambiguous. The CDR3 runs 17 residues. V lost 5 bases, J lost 0 bases, and 16 bases lay in between. CDR1 and CDR2 from the germline V gene are MNHEY and SMNVEV (reference sequence). CDR3 nucleotide sequence: TGTGCCAGCAGTCCTCCCCGTTACAGTGCAACTAATGAAAAACTGTTTTTT. Residues: CASSPPRYSATNEKLFF.